This T cell receptor beta chain was obtained from a study of regulatory T cells in long-lasting Graves disease. Whole-study results and caveats: Persistent Graves' patients showed less TCR diversity than newly diagnosed ones.

The germline V gene has CDR1 SGHDN and CDR2 FVKESK. Between the trimmed V and J ends, which lost 5 bases and 5 bases, there was a span of 21 bases. The CDR3 has 16 residues. Time point in this sample: persistent/refractory GD, antithyroid drugs over 5 years with positive TRAb. PBMC-extracted RNA yielded the TCR library. The patients were enrolled through endocrinology in Xi'an, China. This clonotype was seen repeatedly, ten times or more. Its antigen is currently unknown. Sequencing libraries for TCR beta were prepared with iRepertoire HTBI primers and Arm-PCR of CDR3 regions. TCRdb ran MiXCR on the multiplex PCR reads and lists one entry per CDR3 protein. The data hold about 430,000 distinct CDR3 sequences, with over 20% observed a single time.

The source of this sequence is a female donor with Graves disease. The chain joins TRBV14 to TRBJ2-5; D is uncertain. Here the sequenced sample was peripheral blood mononuclear cells (PBMCs), taken when the disease was refractory, from a patient treated with antithyroid drugs. In DNA, the CDR3 is TGTGCCAGCAGCTCCGCGCTCCGGACCCCGCGGGAGACCCAGTACTTC. Protein: CASSSALRTPRETQYF.